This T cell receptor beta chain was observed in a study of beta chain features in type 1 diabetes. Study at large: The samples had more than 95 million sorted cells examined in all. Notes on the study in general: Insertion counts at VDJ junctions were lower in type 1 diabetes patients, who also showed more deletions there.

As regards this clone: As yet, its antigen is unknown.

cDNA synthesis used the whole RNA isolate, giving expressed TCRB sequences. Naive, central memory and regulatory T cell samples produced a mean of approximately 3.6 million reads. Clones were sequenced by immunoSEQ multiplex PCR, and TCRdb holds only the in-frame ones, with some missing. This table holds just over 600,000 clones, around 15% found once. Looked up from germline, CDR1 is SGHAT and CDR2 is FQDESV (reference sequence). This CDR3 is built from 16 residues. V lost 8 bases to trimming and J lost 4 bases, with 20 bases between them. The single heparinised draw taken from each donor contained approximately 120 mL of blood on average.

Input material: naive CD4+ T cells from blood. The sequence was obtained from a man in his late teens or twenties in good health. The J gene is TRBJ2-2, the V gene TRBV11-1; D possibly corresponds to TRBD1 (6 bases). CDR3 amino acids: CASDRGTGLTTGELFF. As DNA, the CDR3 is TGTGCCAGCGACCGGGGTACAGGGCTTACCACCGGGGAGCTGTTTTTT.